This TCR beta chain was sequenced during a study of cytomegalovirus exposure and HLA in healthy donors. The PCR made use of 60 Vbeta and 13 Jbeta primers. Method: immunoSEQ multiplex PCR; TCRdb's copy keeps in-frame clones and lacks some. The table records about 87,000 clones, under 80% of them present only once. The CDR3 has 13 residues. Germline V CDR1 and CDR2: LGHNT, FRNRAP. V shed 3 bases and J shed 1 base, with 6 bases lying between them. The study sampled nominally healthy donors, though unrecorded immune exposures were likely. The TCR comes from a man aged 30 to 45 in good health and CMV-seropositive. The chain is built from TRBV12-5 and TRBJ1-1; D gene ambiguous. Sequenced sample: PBMCs. CDR3 coding DNA: TGTGCTAGTGGTTTCGAGGGGAACACTGAAGCTTTCTTT. It encodes CASGFEGNTEAFF.